These T cell receptor beta chains were read from a single sample in a study of patients and donors after allogeneic stem cell transplantation. From the RT-PCR reads, TCRdb called clonotypes with MiXCR, one entry per CDR3 protein. The sample holds tens of thousands of distinct CDR3 sequences, less than 30% seen once. The sequenced sample consisted of blood, either unsorted or a sorted T cell fraction (not recorded which). The receptors originated from a human donor who was either an allogeneic HSCT recipient or a stem cell or donor lymphocyte infusion donor (not recorded which). It is not recorded whose cells these are; they may come from a transplant donor. CDR3s include the opening cysteine and the closing phenylalanine or tryptophan. Fields, in order: CDR3 protein, CDR3 DNA, D gene, J gene, V gene, clone size. D genes are given only for firm matches. Expanded clones are given a class, and other clones once, few, many or no size at all.

CASSLSAGASGANVLTF	TGTGCCAGCAGCTTATCAGCGGGGGCATCAGGGGCCAACGTCCTGACTTTC	TRBD2	TRBJ2-6	TRBV7-3	-
CAIYSGSKPAYSNTGELFF	TGTGCCATCTATAGCGGGAGCAAGCCGGCCTATTCGAACACCGGGGAGCTGTTTTTT	TRBD2	TRBJ2-2	TRBV10-3	-
CASSRKGDPSYEQYF	TGTGCCAGCAGCCGAAAAGGGGATCCGTCCTACGAGCAGTACTTC	-	TRBJ2-7	TRBV7-9	few
CASSPLGNEQFF	TGTGCCAGCAGCCCCCTGGGTAATGAGCAGTTCTTC	-	TRBJ2-1	TRBV9	-
CASSQDRVSTDTQYF	TGTGCCAGCAGCCAAGACCGGGTTAGCACAGATACGCAGTATTTT	-	TRBJ2-3	TRBV3-1	once
CASSSHGTNRYF	TGTGCCAGCAGCTCTCATGGGACCAACCGGTATTTT	-	TRBJ2-3	TRBV7-2	few
CASSLAFDQPQHF	TGTGCCAGCAGCTTAGCTTTCGATCAGCCCCAGCATTTT	-	TRBJ1-5	TRBV7-8	-
CASNGGSLGTPLHF	TGTGCCAGCAATGGGGGGTCCCTTGGGACACCCCTCCACTTT	-	TRBJ1-6	TRBV6-5	few
CASSLQRSTTNEKLFF	TGTGCCAGCAGCTTACAGCGGAGCACAACTAATGAAAAACTGTTTTTT	-	TRBJ1-4	TRBV11-1	-
CASSLREDSGELFF	TGTGCCAGCAGCTTGAGAGAAGACTCCGGGGAGCTGTTTTTT	-	TRBJ2-2	TRBV5-5	-
CASTRWAGGTGELFF	TGTGCCAGCACCCGATGGGCGGGGGGCACCGGGGAGCTGTTTTTT	TRBD2	TRBJ2-2	TRBV7-6	-
CAISELGSAYNEQFF	TGTGCCATCAGCGAACTAGGAAGTGCCTACAATGAGCAGTTCTTC	-	TRBJ2-1	TRBV10-3	-
CASSPQVSGNTIYF	TGTGCCAGCTCACCTCAGGTCTCTGGAAACACCATATATTTT	-	TRBJ1-3	TRBV18	few
CASRQRVRTDTQYF	TGCGCCAGCAGACAGCGGGTACGCACAGATACGCAGTATTTT	-	TRBJ2-3	TRBV5-1	-
CSADVANEQFF	TGCAGTGCCGATGTGGCCAATGAGCAGTTCTTC	-	TRBJ2-1	TRBV20-1	-
CSARARTSGVYEQYF	TGCAGTGCTAGAGCTCGGACTAGCGGGGTCTACGAGCAGTACTTC	TRBD2	TRBJ2-7	TRBV20-1	-
CASSPQDTQYF	TGTGCCAGCAGTCCCCAAGATACGCAGTATTTT	-	TRBJ2-3	TRBV12-3/TRBV12-4	few
CASSLSGEGAYNEQFF	TGCGCCAGCAGCTTGTCGGGAGAAGGAGCCTACAATGAGCAGTTCTTC	-	TRBJ2-1	TRBV5-1	-
CASSFGPANEQFF	TGTGCCAGCAGCTTTGGACCAGCCAATGAGCAGTTCTTC	-	TRBJ2-1	TRBV7-2	many
CASTRAGELFF	TGTGCCAGCACACGGGCCGGGGAGCTGTTTTTT	-	TRBJ2-2	TRBV12-3/TRBV12-4	-
CASSLSISDSDTQYF	TGTGCCAGCAGCTTATCGATCTCCGACTCAGATACGCAGTATTTT	-	TRBJ2-3	TRBV7-3	-
CASTNSGGKGYTF	TGTGCCAGTACCAATAGTGGGGGGAAAGGCTACACCTTC	-	TRBJ1-2	TRBV19	-
CASSYPGQALYTQYF	TGTGCCAGCAGCTACCCCGGACAGGCCCTTTATACGCAGTATTTT	TRBD1	TRBJ2-3	TRBV7-9	few